Following are 22 T cell receptor beta chains from one sample sequenced in a study of sequential checkpoint blockade in melanoma. Treatment: randomized to nivolumab then ipilimumab (arm A) or the reverse (arm B). Method: immunoSEQ multiplex PCR; TCRdb's copy keeps in-frame clones and lacks some. The sample lists around 7,000 clones, 20% occurring once. The sequences come from tumor tissue (inferred from file names), collected from a patient given nivolumab and ipilimumab in sequence. The receptors come from a human donor with melanoma.

The chain joins TRBV19 to TRBJ2-1; 9 bases align to TRBD1. The CDR3 extends over 15 amino acids. J gave up 4 bases and V 7 bases, and 8 bases lay outside the gene matches. CDR1 and CDR2 (germline): LNHDA, SQIVND (reference sequence). Written as DNA, the CDR3 is TGTGCCAGTACTACTCCGGGACAGGGATACAATGAGCAGTTCTTC. Translated: CASTTPGQGYNEQFF.

This clone was found a few times. The chain has TRBV11-3 and TRBJ1-6; D is unclear. This CDR3 contains 14 residues. The germline V and J ends were trimmed by 3 bases and 5 bases, with 8 bases remaining between them. Germline V gene sequence: CDR1 SGHNT, CDR2 YENEEA. The CDR3 sequence: CASSFGSNNSPLHF. In nucleotides, the CDR3 is TGTGCCAGCAGCTTCGGGAGCAATAATTCACCCCTCCACTTT.

The V call is TRBV5-1, the J call TRBJ2-4; possibly TRBD2 for D (5 bases). The germline V gene encodes CDR1 SGHRS and CDR2 YFSETQ. V was pared by 4 bases and J by 1 base, with 12 bases between. The CDR3 consists of 15 residues. The CDR3 DNA reads TGCGCCAGCAGCACCTCCTGGGAGGCCAAAAACATTCAGTACTTC. Translating gives CASSTSWEAKNIQYF.

This clone is deemed medium-sized. This chain uses TRBV11-3 with TRBJ1-4; D is possibly TRBD1 (5 bases). The V gene lost 1 base and the J gene lost 4 bases, with 10 bases spanning the gap. This CDR3 is 15 amino acids long. Germline V lookup: CDR1 SGHNT, CDR2 YENEEA. The CDR3 DNA is TGTGCCAGCAGCTTAGTACTGGGGGATAATGAAAAACTGTTTTTT. Its translation: CASSLVLGDNEKLFF.

The CDR3 nucleotides are TGTGCCAGCAGTAACAGCTACAATGAGCAGTTCTTC. It translates to CASSNSYNEQFF. V is TRBV9 and J is TRBJ2-1, with D unresolved. There are 12 residues in the CDR3. Germline V lookup: CDR1 SGDLS, CDR2 YYNGEE. With 5 bases removed from V and 3 bases from J, the gap between germline ends came to 6 bases.

The chain is built from TRBV25-1 and TRBJ1-6, with D uncertain. The germline V gene has CDR1 MGHDK and CDR2 SYGVNS. This CDR3 contains 16 residues. V lost 9 bases to trimming and J lost 1 base, with 16 bases between them. The CDR3 loop reads CASKKSEGSYNSPLHF. The CDR3 DNA sequence: TGTGCCAGTAAGAAAAGTGAAGGGTCCTATAATTCACCCCTCCACTTT. Together with reference TRBV25-1 and TRBJ1-6, the CDR3 gives the full variable domain: EADIYQTPRYLVIGTGKKITLECSQTMGHDKMYWYQQDPGMELHLIHYSYGVNSTEKGDLSSESTVSRIRTEHFPLTLESARPSHTSQYLCASKKSEGSYNSPLHFGNGTRLTVT.

This clone has ten or more counts. The chain recombines TRBV7-1 with TRBJ1-1; no firm D call. TRBV7-1 is placed among ORFs of uncertain function. The CDR3 is 13 residues long. V lost 4 bases, J lost 1 base, and 7 bases lay in between. The CDR3 region has the DNA TGTGCCAGCAGCTTATCCGAGAACACTGAAGCTTTCTTT. This sequence encodes CASSLSENTEAFF.

The J gene is TRBJ1-5, the V gene TRBV19; TRBD1 is a possible D gene (5 bases). Germline V gives CDR1 LNHDA, CDR2 SQIVND (reference sequence). The CDR3 is 14 residues long. Between the trimmed V and J ends, which lost 2 bases and 4 bases, there was a span of 9 bases. This CDR3 is CASSISGGNQPQHF. In DNA, the CDR3 is TGTGCCAGTAGTATATCGGGGGGAAATCAGCCCCAGCATTTT.

The rearrangement links TRBV30 to TRBJ1-6, with D possibly TRBD1 on 5 matching bases. V lost 0 bases, J lost 11 bases, and 17 bases lay in between. Per the germline V gene, CDR1 is GTSNPN and CDR2 is SVGIG (reference sequence). This CDR3 has 15 amino acids. CDR3 loop: CAWSVGTLLKAPLHF. The CDR3 DNA follows: TGTGCCTGGAGTGTCGGGACCCTTCTAAAGGCACCCCTCCACTTT. The variable domain in full, completed from reference TRBV30 and TRBJ1-6, reads SQTIHQWPATLVQPVGSPLSLECTVEGTSNPNLYWYRQAAGRGLQLLFYSVGIGQISSEVPQNLSASRPQDRQFILSSKKLLLSDSGFYLCAWSVGTLLKAPLHFGNGTRLTVT.

This clone occurred a few times. The chain has TRBV18 and TRBJ2-4, with unresolved D. The length of the CDR3 is 13 residues. The V and J ends lost 3 bases and 7 bases respectively, with 10 bases between them. CDR1 and CDR2 (germline): KGHSH, LQKENI. CDR3 DNA: TGTGCCAGCTCACCCGATTCTCCCAACATTCAGTACTTC. Translated, it gives CASSPDSPNIQYF.

This clone was detected a few times. The chain uses TRBV6-8 and TRBJ1-2; D might be TRBD1 (5 bases). Per germline, CDR1 MNHGY and CDR2 SAAAGT. The CDR3 is 12 amino acids. V gave up 4 bases and J gave up 5 bases, with 8 bases separating them. This CDR3 reads CASSWGGYGYTF. The CDR3 DNA follows: TGTGCCAGCAGTTGGGGCGGTTATGGCTACACCTTC.

This clone showed up just once. The chain uses TRBV5-1 and TRBJ1-1; 7 bases agree with TRBD1. V lost 3 bases, J lost 7 bases, and 9 bases stayed unmatched. The CDR3 contains 14 residues. Germline V CDR1 and CDR2: SGHRS, YFSETQ. DNA of the CDR3: TGCGCCAGCAGCTCAGACAGGGCCCGGAGTGAAGCTTTCTTT. Translated, it gives CASSSDRARSEAFF.

This clone was counted between two and nine times. The chain carries TRBV7-6 and TRBJ2-3, with D perhaps TRBD2 (7 bases). CDR1 and CDR2 (germline): SGHVS, FNYEAQ. CDR3 length: 15 amino acids. The ends were cut back, 3 bases at V and 5 bases at J, with 15 bases in the middle. The DNA for the CDR3 is TGTGCCAGCAGCTTGGGTGGGGGGGCCGGAGATACGCAGTATTTT. Its protein product is CASSLGGGAGDTQYF.

The chain links TRBV30 to TRBJ2-2; the D gene is possibly TRBD2 (6 bases). Between the trimmed V and J ends, which lost 3 bases and 5 bases, there was a span of 19 bases. This CDR3 comprises 16 residues. Germline CDR1 is GTSNPN and CDR2 is SVGIG (reference sequence). The CDR3 sequence: CAWRNGVGGRTGELFF. The CDR3 coding sequence is TGTGCCTGGAGGAACGGGGTCGGGGGACGAACCGGGGAGCTGTTTTTT.

Judged by abundance, this clone is medium-sized (0.01 to 0.1%). The V and J genes are TRBV11-3 and TRBJ1-2; D remains ambiguous. The CDR3 spans 14 residues. V lost 6 bases and J 2 bases, leaving 13 bases between the germline ends. Per the germline V gene, CDR1 is SGHNT and CDR2 is YENEEA. Here the CDR3 DNA reads TGTGCCAGCAGAAAAGCAGACGACAACTATGGCTACACCTTC. Encoded protein: CASRKADDNYGYTF.

The chain links TRBV11-3 to TRBJ2-4; the D gene is possibly TRBD2 (5 bases). The CDR3 has 15 amino acids. Germline V CDR1 and CDR2: SGHNT, YENEEA. V was clipped by 5 bases and J by 5 bases, with 16 bases between them. The chain's CDR3 is CASSRGREMENIQYF. The CDR3 DNA is TGTGCCAGCAGCCGCGGTAGGGAGATGGAAAACATTCAGTACTTC.

The V and J genes are TRBV6-1 and TRBJ1-4; the match to TRBD1 covers 9 bases. The J segment lost 7 bases and the V segment lost 1 base, leaving 10 bases of the junction unmatched. The CDR3 runs 17 residues. From germline, CDR1 is MNHNS and CDR2 SASEGT. The CDR3 spells CASSEGYRGPRVEKLFF. CDR3 DNA sequence: TGTGCCAGCAGTGAAGGGTACAGGGGGCCGCGGGTTGAAAAACTGTTTTTT.

This chain links TRBV11-3 with TRBJ1-5; no firm D call. Trimming shortened V by 4 bases and J by 1 base, and 11 bases separated the two germline ends. The germline V gene encodes CDR1 SGHNT and CDR2 YENEEA. The CDR3 consists of 15 residues. The CDR3 region has the DNA TGTGCCAGCAGCTGGGGATCCGGAAGCAATCAGCCCCAGCATTTT. It specifies CASSWGSGSNQPQHF.

The J gene is TRBJ1-5, the V gene TRBV1; the table's D call, TRBD1, was not checked against the DNA. TRBV1 is listed as a pseudogene. CDR3 length: 17 residues. The CDR3 DNA reads TGCGCCAGCAGCCTAAGGTTGGGGACAGCCCACAATCAGCCCCAGCATTTT. Protein sequence: CASSLRLGTAHNQPQHF.

This clone was detected only a few times. The CDR3 here is CASSYSNLAIYEQYF. CDR3 in DNA: TGTGCCAGCAGTTACTCAAACCTTGCGATTTACGAGCAGTACTTC. This sequence joins TRBV6-8 and TRBJ2-7; no clear D. The CDR3 extends over 15 amino acids. With 0 bases removed from V and 4 bases from J, the gap between germline ends came to 13 bases. Germline V gene sequence: CDR1 MNHGY, CDR2 SAAAGT.

The chain employs TRBV5-1 and TRBJ1-3, with D possibly being TRBD1 (6 bases). CDR3 length: 14 amino acids. The V gene lost 1 base and the J gene lost 2 bases, with 7 bases spanning the gap. Germline CDR1 reads SGHRS; CDR2 reads YFSETQ. The CDR3 loop is CASSLWGPGNTIYF. The CDR3 region has the DNA TGCGCCAGCAGCTTGTGGGGGCCTGGAAACACCATATATTTT.

In this sample, this clone is medium-sized. The rearrangement uses TRBV11-3 and TRBJ2-1; D perhaps matches TRBD2 (5 bases). Between the trimmed V and J ends, which lost 2 bases and 3 bases, there was a span of 11 bases. The CDR3 is 15 amino acids. Germline values: CDR1 SGHNT, CDR2 YENEEA. The CDR3 DNA reads as TGTGCCAGCAGCTTAATTCCGGGGAGCTACAATGAGCAGTTCTTC. Translating gives CASSLIPGSYNEQFF.